This T cell receptor beta chain was documented in a study of blood T cell repertoires in COVID-19. Sequenced by immunoSEQ multiplex PCR; TCRdb stores in-frame clones only, minus some. The sample comprises hundreds of thousands of clones, around 83% of which are singletons, and around 0.89% rests with the top ten. This CDR3 has 16 residues. The V and J ends lost 5 bases and 7 bases, in that order; junction bases with no gene match: 6. CDR1 and CDR2 from the germline V gene are SGHTA and FQGNSA. What was sequenced was peripheral blood. The chain employs TRBV7-2 and TRBJ2-1; 15 nucleotides line up with TRBD2. The receptor was derived from a man aged 40-49 years with acute or convalescent COVID-19. DNA for the CDR3: TGTGCCAGCAGCCGGACTAGCGGGGGGGCAAATAATGAGCAGTTCTTC. It translates to CASSRTSGGANNEQFF.